This T cell receptor (beta chain) was sequenced during a study of preoperative IRX-2 immunotherapy in early breast cancer. Stated treatment: preoperative locoregional IRX-2 cytokine immunotherapy. This phase Ib study tested locoregional IRX-2 cytokine immunotherapy given before surgery. This CDR3 has 14 residues. The V gene end was trimmed by 6 bases and the J gene end by 6 bases; junction bases not matched to a gene: 5. The germline CDR1 and CDR2 sequences are SGHAT and FQNNGV. Some clones are missing from TCRdb's copy, which holds only in-frame ones; the method was immunoSEQ multiplex PCR. Among fewer than 30,000 clones, about 90% were seen once, and the ten largest hold 9.8%.

The chain uses TRBV11-2 and TRBJ1-6; 7 bases match TRBD1. Sample collection was performed from a patient treated with IRX-2 immunotherapy. The TCR was taken from a human donor with breast cancer. The CDR3 DNA reads TGTGCCAGCAGATTACAGGGGTCTAATTCACCCCTCCACTTT. Amino acid sequence: CASRLQGSNSPLHF.